Listed here is a single T cell receptor (beta chain). The data belong to a study of blood T cell repertoires in COVID-19. The germline gives CDR1 SEHNR, CDR2 FQNEAQ (reference sequence). CDR3 length: 14 residues. With V trimmed by 4 bases and J by 6 bases, 8 bases remained unmatched. Produced via immunoSEQ multiplex PCR; TCRdb's table is partial and in-frame only. The sample has about 130,000 clones, about four fifths seen once. Input material: peripheral blood. V is TRBV7-9 and J is TRBJ2-7; 8 nucleotides agree with TRBD1. The receptor was isolated from a man aged 40-50 years with active or convalescent COVID-19. The CDR3 sequence: CASSSDRVSVEQYF. In nucleotides, the CDR3 is TGTGCCAGCAGCTCGGACAGGGTTTCGGTCGAGCAGTACTTC.